The sequence of this T cell receptor (beta chain) was determined in a study of T-cell memory formation after mild COVID-19. Background on the study: TCR clusters were mostly confined to one donor each. Whole-study findings and limits: A second wave expanding day 15 to 37 was CD4+-biased; contracting clones were balanced. The study found contracting CD4+ clones mainly in CM and EM and contracting CD8+ clones in EMRA. Researchers could not confirm that second-wave clones peaking on day 37 targeted SARS-CoV-2.

This clonotype was counted only a few times. Its antigen remains unidentified. TCRdb reprocessed the 5' RACE reads with MiXCR, giving one entry per CDR3 protein. Here the sample spans about 290,000 distinct CDR3 sequences, about 20% being singletons. The V gene lost 0 bases and the J gene lost 7 bases, with 11 bases spanning the gap. This CDR3 comprises 13 residues. CDR1 and CDR2 (germline): SGHRS, YFSETQ. The source of this sequence is a man younger than 30 who had mild COVID-19 (a few samples of this study predate the infection). Cell type and time point are not known. The chain joins TRBV5-1 to TRBJ2-7; tentatively, D is TRBD2 (6 bases). The sequencing input was PBMCs or a T cell subset sorted from them (not recorded which). As DNA, the CDR3 is TGCGCCAGCAGCTTGGCAGTTGGGGGGGAGCAGTACTTC. Its protein product is CASSLAVGGEQYF.